The clone carrying this TCR beta chain appeared once. Germline V lookup: CDR1 MNHNY, CDR2 SVGAGI (reference sequence). This CDR3 region has 16 residues. Trimming cost V 6 bases and J 1 base; bases outside gene matches: 5. The record originates from a study of blood T cell repertoires in COVID-19. Overall study context: T cells, B-cell-depleted T cells, or PBMCs provided the cDNA or gDNA that served as material.

Source study methods: Researchers report that nucleated cell counts were estimated from reference gene primer amplification. TCRdb's table, derived via immunoSEQ multiplex PCR, lists solely in-frame clones and lacks some. The D gene and trimming were derived from the DNA, and the V and J assignments and clone size from that table. The table records under 200,000 clones, 80% to 90% of them present only once. The receptor was derived from a middle-aged man with active or convalescent COVID-19. V is TRBV6-6 and J is TRBJ1-5, with 11 positions matching TRBD1. Sequenced material: peripheral blood. This CDR3 is CASRPGQGASNQPQHF. Written as DNA, the CDR3 is TGTGCCAGCAGACCCGGACAGGGGGCGAGCAATCAGCCCCAGCATTTT.